A selection of T cell receptor beta chains follows, all from one sample in a study of blood T cell repertoires in COVID-19. Profiled with immunoSEQ multiplex PCR; TCRdb holds only in-frame clones, not every one. This table has about 86,000 clones, 70% to 85% appearing once. The sequencing sample was made of peripheral blood. The source is a man aged 65 to 79 with acute or convalescent COVID-19. CDR3s include the opening cysteine and the closing phenylalanine or tryptophan. Clone size is stated in some rows and not others, as once, few, many or a class when expanded.

>TRBJ1-5|19|TRBV2|once
CASSEERGLFNYSNQPQHF
>TRBJ1-4|19|TRBV18|.
CASSPMGHGSRSTNEKLFF
>TRBJ2-1|13|TRBV12-3/TRBV12-4|.
CASTGTPYNEQFF
>TRBJ2-5|15|TRBV20-1|.
CSATDRGGRWETQYF
>TRBJ2-1|15|TRBV18|.
CASSITGGSYNEQFF
>TRBJ2-2|14|TRBV11-2|.
CASSRLARGGELFF
>TRBJ2-2|13|TRBV7-8|.
CASSFSGGWELFF
>TRBJ1-1|14|TRBV5-1|few
CASRVGDSGSEAFF
>TRBJ2-2|17|TRBV18|.
CASSPRGRLADTGELFF
>TRBJ1-1|16|TRBV5-1|.
CASSAKDPVRGTEAFF
>TRBJ2-5|15|TRBV2|.
CASRPDRGLLETQYF
>TRBJ1-1|14|TRBV4-2|.
CASSYGTGSTEAFF
>TRBJ1-1|15|TRBV7-9|.
CASSLRTGMNTEAFF
>TRBJ2-7|15|TRBV5-1|.
CASSPGTGVSYEQYF
>TRBJ2-7|15|TRBV5-1|few
CASSKQGASSYEQYF
>TRBJ1-2|11|TRBV20-1|.
CSAPTGYGYTF
>TRBJ1-2|17|TRBV28|few
CASSPPSGTGHDYGYTF
>TRBJ2-5|16|TRBV3-1/TRBV3-2|.
CASSHQLAGGQETQYF
>TRBJ2-1|15|TRBV5-4|.
CASSTRTGGYNEQFF
>TRBJ2-3|14|TRBV4-1|once
CASSQQRGTDTQYF
>TRBJ2-1|13|TRBV6-1|.
CASSDTVYNEQFF
>TRBJ1-2|16|TRBV4-1|few
CASSRLQGKGSYGYTF
>TRBJ1-2|14|TRBV7-2|.
CASSTRTGSYGYTF
>TRBJ2-5|14|TRBV15|.
CATSREAIQETQYF
>TRBJ1-2|14|TRBV11-2|.
CASSLTSLDYGYTF
>TRBJ2-1|15|TRBV28|few
CASSSTGVLLYEQFF
>TRBJ1-2|15|TRBV19|.
CASSAPWDRVDGYTF
>TRBJ2-2|15|TRBV9|.
CASSQRGLASGELFF
>TRBJ1-4|13|TRBV12-3/TRBV12-4|.
CASSLGTGEKLFF
>TRBJ1-1|13|TRBV6-5|.
CASSKDRSTEAFF
>TRBJ2-2|17|TRBV5-5|.
CASSLGRTGANTGELFF
>TRBJ2-1|15|TRBV5-1|.
CASSSGGSSYNEQFF
>TRBJ1-1|14|TRBV5-5|once
CASSLLDSPTEAFF
>TRBJ2-7|14|TRBV7-2|.
CASSSTGNTYEQYF
>TRBJ2-1|17|TRBV7-6|once
CASSLAPLAGLYNEQFF
>TRBJ2-7|13|TRBV19|.
CASSTQTGGEQYF
>TRBJ2-6|15|TRBV7-3|.
CASRTTGTGANVLTF